This T cell receptor beta chain was identified during a study of vaccination effects on CD4 cells after COVID-19. As to this clone: The antigen is not known.

Measured with immunoSEQ multiplex PCR; TCRdb has only the in-frame clones, and not every one. The data contain some 11,000 clones, roughly 70% of them singletons. Study-level points and caveats: Late post-vaccination samples showed marked contraction of infection- and vaccine-induced clones.

Sequencing followed a ViraFEST assay step that expanded antigen-specific CD4+ T cells with viral peptide pools. At the end of about 10 days of culture, CD4+ T cells were isolated. The vaccine recipients had no prior SARS-CoV-2 infection, with negative nucleocapsid antibodies. The culture medium for 2 million or so PBMC per well included around 9.3 IU/ml IL-2 and about 9.1 ug/ml peptides. Source: CD4+ T cells from PBMCs cultured with HCoV-229E spike peptides, taken before COVID-19 vaccination. This clonotype was obtained from a human donor who received a COVID-19 vaccine.

CDR3 bases: TGCGCCAGCAGCCAAGATGCGTCCGGCCAAGAGACCCAGTACTTC. It yields the protein CASSQDASGQETQYF. V is TRBV4-3 and J is TRBJ2-5; no reliable D call. V was shortened by 0 bases and J by 1 base, with 9 bases between the two germline ends. Germline CDR1 LGHNA, CDR2 YSLEER. CDR3 length: 15 amino acids.